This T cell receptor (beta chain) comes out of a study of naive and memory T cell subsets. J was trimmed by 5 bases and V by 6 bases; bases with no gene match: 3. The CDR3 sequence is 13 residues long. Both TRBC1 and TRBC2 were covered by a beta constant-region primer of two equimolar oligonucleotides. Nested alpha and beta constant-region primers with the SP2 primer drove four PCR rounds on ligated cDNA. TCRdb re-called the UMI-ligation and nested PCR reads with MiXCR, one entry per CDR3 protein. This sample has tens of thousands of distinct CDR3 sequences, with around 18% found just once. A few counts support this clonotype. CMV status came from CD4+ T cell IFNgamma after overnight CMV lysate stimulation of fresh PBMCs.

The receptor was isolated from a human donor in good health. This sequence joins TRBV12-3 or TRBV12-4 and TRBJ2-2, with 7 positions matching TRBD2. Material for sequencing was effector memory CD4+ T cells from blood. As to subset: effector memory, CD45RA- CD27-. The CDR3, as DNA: TGTGCCAGCAGGGAGCGGGATACCGGGGAGCTGTTTTTT. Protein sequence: CASRERDTGELFF.